What follows is one T cell receptor beta chain and its context. The antigen is not known. This sample was included in a study of shared clonotypes between healthy human individuals. Assay used: immunoSEQ multiplex PCR; TCRdb lists only in-frame clones, some missing. The profile shows 800,000 to 950,000 clones, about 97% of them singletons. CDR3 length: 17 amino acids. Germline lookup yields CDR1 SQVTM and CDR2 ANQGSEA. Losses at the gene ends were 0 bases for V and 4 bases for J; bases not matched to a gene: 13. Whole-study results and caveats: Lower generation probabilities were found for non-shared clonotypes than for those shared by all four donors. What rarefaction showed was incomplete sorted-subset sequencing despite large depth. As a rule, naive subsets had a larger estimated richness than memory subsets.

The naive CD8 subset, CD45RO-negative cells positively selected for CCR7, excluded terminally differentiated effector memory CD45RA+ cells. The sequence came from a man aged 25 to 40 in good health. The chain uses TRBV29-1 and TRBJ2-3; 7 nucleotides match TRBD2. The sequenced material came from naive CD8+ T cells sorted from blood. The CDR3 sequence: CSVEDQREAPMADTQYF. In DNA form, the CDR3 reads TGCAGCGTTGAAGATCAACGGGAGGCCCCGATGGCAGATACGCAGTATTTT.